This entry lists 3 T cell receptor beta chains sequenced from one sample in a study of cytomegalovirus exposure and HLA in healthy donors. In the PCR, 60 Vbeta and 13 Jbeta primers were used. Sequenced by immunoSEQ multiplex PCR; TCRdb stores in-frame clones only, minus some. The table has 120,000 to 150,000 clones, under 85% seen once. The sequenced sample was PBMCs. Receptor source: a woman in her forties in good health and CMV-seropositive.

The chain employs TRBV7-6 and TRBJ2-3, with D unclear. Germline CDR1 SGHVS, CDR2 FNYEAQ. The CDR3 contains 14 residues. V gave up 3 bases and J gave up 0 bases, with 7 bases separating them. CDR3 residues: CASSLAPSTDTQYF. CDR3 nucleotides: TGTGCCAGCAGCTTGGCCCCTAGCACAGATACGCAGTATTTT.

This clone was observed a single time. The chain links TRBV4-2 to TRBJ2-3; 9 bases line up with TRBD2. This CDR3 has 16 amino acids. In germline, CDR1 is LGHNA, CDR2 YNFKEQ. V shed 0 bases, J shed 4 bases, and the junction held 5 bases outside the gene matches. CDR3: CASSQERGGMSDTQYF. As DNA, the CDR3 is TGTGCCAGCAGCCAAGAGCGGGGGGGCATGTCAGATACGCAGTATTTT.

The chain recombines TRBV7-9 with TRBJ1-1; 7 bases fit TRBD1. The V gene's germline CDR1 is SEHNR and CDR2 FQNEAQ (reference sequence). The CDR3 runs 14 residues. V dropped 3 bases and J dropped 5; count of bases not matched to a gene: 6. As DNA, the CDR3 is TGTGCCAGCAGCTTTGACAGGGTCGGGACTGAAGCTTTCTTT. It encodes CASSFDRVGTEAFF. Full variable domain (outside the CDR3, taken from reference TRBV7-9 and TRBJ1-1): DTGVSQNPRHKITKRGQNVTFRCDPISEHNRLYWYRQTLGQGPEFLTYFQNEAQLEKSRLLSDRFSAERPKGSFSTLEIQRTEQGDSAMYLCASSFDRVGTEAFFGQGTRLTVV.